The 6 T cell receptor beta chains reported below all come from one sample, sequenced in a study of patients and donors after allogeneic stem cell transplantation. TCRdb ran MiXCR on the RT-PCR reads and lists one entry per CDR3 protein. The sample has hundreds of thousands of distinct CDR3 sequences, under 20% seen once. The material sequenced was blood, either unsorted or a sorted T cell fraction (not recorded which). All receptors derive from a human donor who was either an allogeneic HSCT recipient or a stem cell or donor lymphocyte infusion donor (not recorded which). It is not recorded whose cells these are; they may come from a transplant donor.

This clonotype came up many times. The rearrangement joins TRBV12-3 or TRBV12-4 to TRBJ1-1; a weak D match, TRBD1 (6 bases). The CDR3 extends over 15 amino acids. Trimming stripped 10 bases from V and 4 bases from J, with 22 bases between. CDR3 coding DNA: TGTGCCACCAGCATTTGGGGGGCGAAAGGCACTGAAGCTTTCTTT. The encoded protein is CATSIWGAKGTEAFF.

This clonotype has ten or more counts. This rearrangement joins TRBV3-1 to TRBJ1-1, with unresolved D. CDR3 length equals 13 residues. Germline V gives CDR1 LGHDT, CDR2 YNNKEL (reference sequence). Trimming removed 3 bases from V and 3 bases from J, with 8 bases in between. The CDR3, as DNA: TGTGCCAGCAGCCAGTGGCGGGACACTGAAGCTTTCTTT. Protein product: CASSQWRDTEAFF.

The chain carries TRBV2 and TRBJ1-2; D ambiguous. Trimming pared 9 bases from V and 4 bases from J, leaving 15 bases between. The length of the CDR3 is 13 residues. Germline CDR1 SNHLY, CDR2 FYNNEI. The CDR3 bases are TGTGCCAGTGACCGGGCCTCGGCCTATGGCTACACCTTC. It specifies CASDRASAYGYTF.

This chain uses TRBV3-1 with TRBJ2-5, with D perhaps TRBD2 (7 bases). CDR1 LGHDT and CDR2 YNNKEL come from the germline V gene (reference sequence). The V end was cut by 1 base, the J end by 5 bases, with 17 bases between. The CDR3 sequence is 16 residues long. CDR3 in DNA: TGTGCCAGCAGCCAAGGCCTGCTAGGGAGGGGGGAGACCCAGTACTTC. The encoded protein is CASSQGLLGRGETQYF.

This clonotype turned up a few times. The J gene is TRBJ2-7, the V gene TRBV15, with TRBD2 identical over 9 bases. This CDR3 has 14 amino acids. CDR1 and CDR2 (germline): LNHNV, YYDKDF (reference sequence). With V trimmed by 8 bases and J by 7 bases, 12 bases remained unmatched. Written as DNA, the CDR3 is TGTGCCACCCCCCCTACGGCGGGAGGGACTGAGCAGTACTTC. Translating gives CATPPTAGGTEQYF.

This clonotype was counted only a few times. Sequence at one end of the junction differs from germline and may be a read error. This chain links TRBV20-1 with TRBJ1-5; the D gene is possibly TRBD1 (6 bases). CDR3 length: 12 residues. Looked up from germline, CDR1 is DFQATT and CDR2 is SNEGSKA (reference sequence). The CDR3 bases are TGCAGTGCGTGGGGGGGCAACCAGCCCCAGCATTTT. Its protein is CSAWGGNQPQHF.